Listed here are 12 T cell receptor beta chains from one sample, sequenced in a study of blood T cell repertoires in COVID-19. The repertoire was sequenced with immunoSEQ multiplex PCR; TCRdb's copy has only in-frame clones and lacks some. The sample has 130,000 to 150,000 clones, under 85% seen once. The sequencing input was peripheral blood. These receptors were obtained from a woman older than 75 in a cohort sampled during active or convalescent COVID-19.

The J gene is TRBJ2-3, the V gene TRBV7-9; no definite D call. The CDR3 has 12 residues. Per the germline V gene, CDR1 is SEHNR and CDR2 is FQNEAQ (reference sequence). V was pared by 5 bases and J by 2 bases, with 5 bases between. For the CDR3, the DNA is TGTGCCAGCAGCCCATTCACAGATACGCAGTATTTT. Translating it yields CASSPFTDTQYF.

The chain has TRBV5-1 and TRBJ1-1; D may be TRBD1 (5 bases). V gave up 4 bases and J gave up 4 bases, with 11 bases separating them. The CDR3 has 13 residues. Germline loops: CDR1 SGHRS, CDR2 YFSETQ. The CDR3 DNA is TGCGCCAGCAGCAGGGGCATGGGCACTGAAGCTTTCTTT. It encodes CASSRGMGTEAFF.

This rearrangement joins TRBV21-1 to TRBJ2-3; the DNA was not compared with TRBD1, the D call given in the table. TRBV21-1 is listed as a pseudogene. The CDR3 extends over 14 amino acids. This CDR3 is CASSQQGCADTQYF. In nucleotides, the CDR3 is TGTGCCAGCAGCCAACAGGGTTGCGCAGATACGCAGTATTTT.

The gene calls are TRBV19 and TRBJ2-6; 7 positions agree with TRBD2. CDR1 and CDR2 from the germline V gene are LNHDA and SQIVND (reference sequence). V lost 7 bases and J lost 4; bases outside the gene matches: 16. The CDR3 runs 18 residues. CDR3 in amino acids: CASNSVAGVRSGANVLTF. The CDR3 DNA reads TGTGCCAGTAACTCTGTGGCGGGGGTTAGGTCCGGGGCCAACGTCCTGACTTTC.

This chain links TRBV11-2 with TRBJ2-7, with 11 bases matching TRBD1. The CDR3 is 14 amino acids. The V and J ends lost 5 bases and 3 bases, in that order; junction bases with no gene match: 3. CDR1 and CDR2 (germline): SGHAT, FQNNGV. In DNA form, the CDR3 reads TGTGCCAGCAGCCTCGGGACAGGGGGCTACGAGCAGTACTTC. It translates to CASSLGTGGYEQYF.

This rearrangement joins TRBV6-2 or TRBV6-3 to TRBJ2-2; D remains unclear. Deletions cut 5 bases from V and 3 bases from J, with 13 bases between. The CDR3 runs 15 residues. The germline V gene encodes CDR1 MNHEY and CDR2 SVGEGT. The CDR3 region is CASSVSYSDTGELFF. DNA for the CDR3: TGTGCCAGCAGTGTTTCTTACTCGGACACCGGGGAGCTGTTTTTT.

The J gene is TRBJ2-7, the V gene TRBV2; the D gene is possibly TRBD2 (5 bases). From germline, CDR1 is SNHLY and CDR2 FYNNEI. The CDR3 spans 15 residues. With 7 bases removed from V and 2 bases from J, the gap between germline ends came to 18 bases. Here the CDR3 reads CASTIPRGPTYEQYF. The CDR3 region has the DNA TGTGCCAGCACCATCCCCCGGGGTCCTACCTACGAGCAGTACTTC.

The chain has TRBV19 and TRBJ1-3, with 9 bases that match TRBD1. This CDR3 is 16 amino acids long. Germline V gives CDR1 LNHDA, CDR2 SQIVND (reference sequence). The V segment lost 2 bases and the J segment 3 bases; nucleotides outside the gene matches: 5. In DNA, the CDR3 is TGTGCCAGTAGTATAATATGGGACAGGGTTGGAAACACCATATATTTT. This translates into CASSIIWDRVGNTIYF.

The CDR3 coding sequence is TGTGCCAGCAGACCAACAGGACAGGGGACTAATGAAAAACTGTTTTTT. Protein sequence: CASRPTGQGTNEKLFF. The J gene is TRBJ1-4, the V gene TRBV27, with 9 nucleotides matching TRBD1. The V segment lost 6 bases and the J segment 2 bases; nucleotides outside the gene matches: 7. This CDR3 is built from 16 residues. Per germline, CDR1 MNHEY and CDR2 SMNVEV (reference sequence).

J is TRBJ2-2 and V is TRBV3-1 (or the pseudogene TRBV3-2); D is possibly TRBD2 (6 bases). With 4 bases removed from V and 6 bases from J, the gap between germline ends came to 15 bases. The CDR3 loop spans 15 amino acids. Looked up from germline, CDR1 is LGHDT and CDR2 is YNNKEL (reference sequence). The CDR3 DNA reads TGTGCCAGCAGCCCTCTAGCGTCCGTACCCGGGGAGCTGTTTTTT. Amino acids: CASSPLASVPGELFF.

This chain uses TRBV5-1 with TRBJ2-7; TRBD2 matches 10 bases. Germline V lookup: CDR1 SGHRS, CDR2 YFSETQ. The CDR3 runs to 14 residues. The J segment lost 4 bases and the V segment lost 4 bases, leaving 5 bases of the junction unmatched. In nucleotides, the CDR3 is TGCGCCAGCAGCCAGAGCGGGGGGGGTTACGAGCAGTACTTC. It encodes CASSQSGGGYEQYF.

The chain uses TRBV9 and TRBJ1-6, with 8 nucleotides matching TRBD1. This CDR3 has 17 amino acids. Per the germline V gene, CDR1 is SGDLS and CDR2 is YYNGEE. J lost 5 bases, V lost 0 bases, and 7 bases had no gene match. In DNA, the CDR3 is TGTGCCAGCAGCGTAGAGGACAGGGTGTACGATAATTCACCCCTCCACTTT. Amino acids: CASSVEDRVYDNSPLHF. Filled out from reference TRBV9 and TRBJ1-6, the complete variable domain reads DSGVTQTPKHLITATGQRVTLRCSPRSGDLSVYWYQQSLDQGLQFLIQYYNGEERAKGNILERFSAQQFPDLHSELNLSSLELGDSALYFCASSVEDRVYDNSPLHFGNGTRLTVT.